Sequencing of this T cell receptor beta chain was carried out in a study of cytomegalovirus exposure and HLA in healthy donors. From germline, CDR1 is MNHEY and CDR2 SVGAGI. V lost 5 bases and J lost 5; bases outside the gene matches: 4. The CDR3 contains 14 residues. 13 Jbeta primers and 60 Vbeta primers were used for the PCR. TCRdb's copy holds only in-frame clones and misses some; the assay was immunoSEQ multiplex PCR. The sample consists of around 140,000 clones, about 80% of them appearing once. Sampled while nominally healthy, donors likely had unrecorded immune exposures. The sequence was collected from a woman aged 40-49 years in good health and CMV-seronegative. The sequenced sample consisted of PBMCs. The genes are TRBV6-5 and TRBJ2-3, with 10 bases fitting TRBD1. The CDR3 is CASSRTGGLDTQYF. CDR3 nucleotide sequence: TGTGCCAGCAGTAGGACAGGGGGGTTAGATACGCAGTATTTT.